This TCR beta chain was identified in a study of blood T cells in healthy people across ages. Study-wide results and caveats: Naive and antigen-experienced cells could not be conclusively compared, given unsorted PBMCs. Roughly linearly, TCR beta diversity per million T cells fell as age increased.

Of note for this clonotype: Its antigen is as yet unknown. This clone may be a read error of a much larger clone one base away.

PCR was performed a second time for about 7 to 11 cycles using a sample-barcoded 5' primer and a J-beta primer mix. TCRdb independently ran MiXCR on the 5' RACE reads; one entry per CDR3 protein. The repertoire consists of some 710,000 distinct CDR3 sequences, with 22% occurring once and the leading ten covering roughly 22%. The CDR3 covers 15 residues. Trimming took 8 bases from V and 4 from J; bases not matched to a gene: 12. Germline V lookup: CDR1 MDHEN, CDR2 SYDVKM. Each sample had at least 6.5 million PBMCs isolated. Total RNA amounts of at least 6 micrograms were extracted per sample. This sequence was found in a man aged 65-85 years in good health. The rearrangement uses TRBV28 and TRBJ1-2; 8 positions match TRBD1. Sequencing was carried out using blood. The CDR3 region has the DNA TGTGCCAGCCCCGAATCGGGACAGGCTGCCTATGGCTACACCTTC. It translates to CASPESGQAAYGYTF.